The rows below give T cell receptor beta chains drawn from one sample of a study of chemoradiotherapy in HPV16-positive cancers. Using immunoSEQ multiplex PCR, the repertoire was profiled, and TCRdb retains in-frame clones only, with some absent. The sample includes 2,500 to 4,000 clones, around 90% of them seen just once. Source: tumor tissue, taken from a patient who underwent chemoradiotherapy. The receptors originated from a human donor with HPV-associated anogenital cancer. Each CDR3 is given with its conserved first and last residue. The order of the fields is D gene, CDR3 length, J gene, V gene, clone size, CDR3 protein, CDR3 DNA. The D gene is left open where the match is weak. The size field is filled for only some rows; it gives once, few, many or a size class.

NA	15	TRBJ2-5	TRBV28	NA	CASRSLDGGLETQYF	TGTGCCAGCAGATCTTTAGACGGGGGATTAGAGACCCAGTACTTC
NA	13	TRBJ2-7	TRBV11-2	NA	CASSLGQIYEQYF	TGTGCCAGCAGCTTAGGACAGATCTACGAGCAGTACTTC
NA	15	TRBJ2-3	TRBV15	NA	CATSRDRRGADTQYF	TGTGCCACCAGCAGAGATCGAAGAGGTGCAGATACGCAGTATTTT
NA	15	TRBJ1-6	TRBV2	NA	CASSRPGHFNSPLHF	TGTGCCAGCAGTCGACCGGGACACTTTAATTCACCCCTCCACTTT
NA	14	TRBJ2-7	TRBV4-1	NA	CASSYQDTSYEQYF	TGCGCCAGCAGCTACCAGGACACCTCCTACGAGCAGTACTTC
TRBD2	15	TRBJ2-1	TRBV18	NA	CASSRTSGGGHEQFF	TGTGCCAGCTCCCGCACTAGCGGGGGGGGCCATGAGCAGTTCTTC
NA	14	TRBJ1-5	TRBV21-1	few	CASSDGGCNQPQHF	TGTGCCAGCAGCGATGGAGGCTGCAATCAGCCCCAGCATTTT
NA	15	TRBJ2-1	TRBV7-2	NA	CASSLGSTQGGEQFF	TGTGCCAGCAGCTTAGGGAGTACACAGGGAGGAGAGCAGTTCTTC
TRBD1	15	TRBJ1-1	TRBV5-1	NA	CASSFQGQENTEAFF	TGCGCCAGCAGCTTCCAGGGACAGGAGAACACTGAAGCTTTCTTT
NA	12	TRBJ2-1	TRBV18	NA	CASSPQQGEQFF	TGTGCCAGCTCACCCCAGCAAGGGGAGCAGTTCTTC
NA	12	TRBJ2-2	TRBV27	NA	CASSLNTGELFF	TGTGCCAGCAGTTTAAACACCGGGGAGCTGTTTTTT
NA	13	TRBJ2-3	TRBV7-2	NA	CASSIGGRDTQYF	TGTGCCAGCAGCATCGGGGGCCGGGATACGCAGTATTTT
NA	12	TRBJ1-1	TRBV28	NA	CASSSRVIEAFF	TGTGCCAGCAGTTCCAGGGTGATTGAAGCTTTCTTT
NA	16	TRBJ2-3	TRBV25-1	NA	CASSDSLVLGTDTQYF	TGTGCCAGCAGTGATTCCCTGGTTCTGGGCACAGATACGCAGTATTTT
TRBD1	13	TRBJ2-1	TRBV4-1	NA	CASSQKGANEQFF	TGCGCCAGCAGCCAAAAGGGGGCTAATGAGCAGTTCTTC
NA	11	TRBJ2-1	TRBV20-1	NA	CSASPLSEQFF	TGCAGTGCTAGTCCTCTAAGTGAGCAGTTCTTC
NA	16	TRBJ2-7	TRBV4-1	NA	CASSQDWPGSSYEQYF	TGCGCCAGCAGCCAAGACTGGCCAGGGAGCTCCTACGAGCAGTACTTC
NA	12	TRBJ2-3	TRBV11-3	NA	CASSLNEDTQYF	TGTGCCAGCAGCTTAAATGAAGATACGCAGTATTTT
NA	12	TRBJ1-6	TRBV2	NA	CASSPNNSPLHF	TGTGCCAGCAGTCCTAATAATTCACCCCTCCACTTT
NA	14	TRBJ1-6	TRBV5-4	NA	CASSGGQRNSPLHF	TGTGCCAGCAGCGGGGGACAAAGAAATTCACCCCTCCACTTT
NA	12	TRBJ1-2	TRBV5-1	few	CASSLSGDGYTF	TGCGCCAGCAGCTTGAGCGGGGATGGCTACACCTTC
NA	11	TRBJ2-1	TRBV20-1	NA	CSASSRGEQFF	TGCAGTGCTAGTAGTCGCGGTGAGCAGTTCTTC
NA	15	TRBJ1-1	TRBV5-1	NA	CASSQSGLPGTEAFF	TGCGCCAGCAGCCAATCCGGCCTCCCGGGGACTGAAGCTTTCTTT
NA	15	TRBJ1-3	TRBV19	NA	CAAERSGQAGNTIYF	TGTGCCGCAGAGCGCTCCGGACAAGCTGGAAACACCATATATTTT
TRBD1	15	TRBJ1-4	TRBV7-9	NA	CASSLADRANEKLFF	TGTGCCAGCAGCTTAGCTGACAGGGCGAATGAAAAACTGTTTTTT
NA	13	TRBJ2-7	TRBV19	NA	CASSIEVSYEQYF	TGTGCCAGTAGTATCGAGGTGTCGTACGAGCAGTACTTC
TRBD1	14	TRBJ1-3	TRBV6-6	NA	CASSPGTGRNTIYF	TGTGCCAGCAGCCCCGGGACAGGGAGGAACACCATATATTTT
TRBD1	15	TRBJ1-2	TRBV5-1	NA	CASSGLTGAPGGYTF	TGCGCCAGCAGCGGGTTGACAGGGGCCCCAGGTGGCTACACCTTC
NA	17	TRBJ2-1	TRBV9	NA	CASSARDSSSSYNEQFF	TGTGCCAGCAGCGCGCGGGACTCCTCTAGCTCCTACAATGAGCAGTTCTTC